This TCR beta chain was sequenced in a study of blood T cells in healthy people across ages. This clonotype was counted ten times or more. The antigen remains undetermined. With a J-beta primer mix and a sample-barcoded 5' primer, a second PCR ran about 7 to 12 cycles. Tags on each cDNA molecule came from a template-switch adaptor with 12 random nucleotides. TCRdb reprocessed the 5' RACE reads with MiXCR, giving one entry per CDR3 protein. The sample has fewer than 2,000,000 distinct CDR3 sequences, 34% seen once. CDR1 MNHNY and CDR2 SVGAGI come from the germline V gene (reference sequence). The length of the CDR3 is 12 residues. V was shortened by 6 bases and J by 10 bases, with 13 bases between the two germline ends. Regarding the study as a whole: Using unsorted PBMCs precluded a conclusive naive versus antigen-experienced comparison. There were more naive CD4+ cells and higher diversity in long-lived donors than in aged donors.

The gene calls are TRBV6-6 and TRBJ2-1, with a tentative D call TRBD1 (5 bases). Sequenced input: blood. This clonotype was obtained from a woman under 40 in good health. CDR3 sequence: CASSPEQEEQFF. For the CDR3, the DNA is TGTGCCAGCAGCCCAGAACAGGAAGAGCAGTTCTTC.